The clone carrying this T cell receptor (beta chain) came up many times. Time point meaning: newly diagnosed GD, antithyroid drugs for less than 3 months. PBMCs provided the RNA from which the TCR library was made. The authors drew patients from an endocrinology department in Xi'an, China. The CDR3 runs to 16 residues. Losses at the gene ends were 4 bases for V and 0 bases for J; bases not matched to a gene: 1. Germline CDR1 MNHEY, CDR2 SVGEGT. The record originates from a study of regulatory T cells in long-lasting Graves disease. Assembly of TCR beta libraries relied on iRepertoire HTBI primers together with Arm-PCR of CDR3 regions. TCRdb used MiXCR to reprocess the multiplex PCR reads, holding one entry per CDR3 protein. Seen here are over 200,000 distinct CDR3 sequences, roughly 18% observed once, and the top ten hold roughly 15%. The sample also formed part of further work on T cells in Graves' hyperthyroidism and ophthalmopathy. From that report: In the blood, most expanded thyroid clonotypes above 0.001 appeared as well.

The sequence was obtained from a woman under 40 with Graves disease. The chain employs TRBV6-2 or TRBV6-3 and TRBJ2-6; TRBD1 matches 9 bases. The source was peripheral blood mononuclear cells (PBMCs), collected at new diagnosis, from a patient treated with antithyroid drugs. CDR3 amino acids: CASSWDRVSGANVLTF. CDR3 coding DNA: TGTGCCAGCAGTTGGGACAGGGTCTCTGGGGCCAACGTCCTGACTTTC.